This is a list of T cell receptor beta chains from one sample in a study of control samples from healthy donors and cancer patients. Sequencing was performed with immunoSEQ multiplex PCR; in TCRdb, only in-frame clones are kept and a portion is missing. The top ten hold more than 1.1% of the sample, which has around 200,000 clones, 85% to 95% seen once. Sequenced input: blood. The receptors stem from a man aged 18-30 years in good health. The CDR3 runs from the conserved cysteine through the conserved F or W. A D gene is named only where the DNA matches it firmly. Some rows have no size entry. The others give once, few or many, or a class for an expanded clone.

few	NA	TRBV3-1/TRBV3-2	TRBJ2-5	TGTGCCAGCAGCCAAGATATAGCAGGGACCCAGTACTTC	CASSQDIAGTQYF
NA	NA	TRBV2	TRBJ1-5	TGTGCCAGCGGGGACGGCTTCGCGGGGCAGCCCCAGCATTTT	CASGDGFAGQPQHF
NA	NA	TRBV29-1	TRBJ1-1	TGCAGCGTTCAGGACAGCGCAGTAGAAGCTTTCTTT	CSVQDSAVEAFF
NA	NA	TRBV28	TRBJ1-1	TGTGCCAGCAGAATACAGGAGTTTGAAGCTTTCTTT	CASRIQEFEAFF
NA	TRBD1	TRBV6-2/TRBV6-3	TRBJ1-4	TGTGCCAGCAGTTACGGGGGACAGGGATATGAAAAACTGTTTTTT	CASSYGGQGYEKLFF
NA	NA	TRBV12-5	TRBJ1-5	TGTGCTAGTGGTTTGGATTACCGGGACGGCCGGCAGCCCCAGCATTTT	CASGLDYRDGRQPQHF
NA	NA	TRBV12-5	TRBJ1-2	TGTGCTAGTGGTTTGGTAGAGGGGGGGATAGCTAACTATGGCTACACCTTC	CASGLVEGGIANYGYTF
NA	TRBD2	TRBV6-5	TRBJ2-2	TGTGCCAGCAACCCAGCGGGGGGCCTTGTCGGGGAGCTGTTTTTT	CASNPAGGLVGELFF
NA	NA	TRBV5-4	TRBJ1-6	TGTGCCAGCAGCTTATCGACAGCCGGAGCATCACCCCTCCACTTT	CASSLSTAGASPLHF
once	TRBD1	TRBV30	TRBJ2-7	TGTGCCTGGAGGGACAGGGGGCCCTACGAGCAGTACTTC	CAWRDRGPYEQYF
NA	NA	TRBV19	TRBJ1-3	TGTGCCAGTAGTATAGCTGGAACGCCTGGAAACACCATATATTTT	CASSIAGTPGNTIYF
NA	NA	TRBV7-9	TRBJ1-1	TGTGCCAGCAGCTTACCCCGGCTAGCAGGACACATGAACACTGAAGCTTTCTTT	CASSLPRLAGHMNTEAFF
NA	NA	TRBV3-1/TRBV3-2	TRBJ1-6	TGTGCCAGCAGCCGACAGGAGATTAATTCACCCCTCCACTTT	CASSRQEINSPLHF
NA	NA	TRBV7-9	TRBJ2-7	TGTGCCAGCAGCTCCGGGCTAGCCTACTACGAGCAGTACTTC	CASSSGLAYYEQYF
NA	TRBD1	TRBV4-1	TRBJ1-3	TGCGCCAGCAGCCTCCTAGACAGGGGTGGAAACACCATATATTTT	CASSLLDRGGNTIYF
NA	NA	TRBV7-9	TRBJ2-1	TGTGCCAGCAGCTTAGGGGCCTACAATGAGCAGTTCTTC	CASSLGAYNEQFF
NA	TRBD2	TRBV2	TRBJ2-5	TGTGCCAGCAGGGAAAGACTAGCGGGGGCCGTAAGGCAAGAGACCCAGTACTTC	CASRERLAGAVRQETQYF
NA	TRBD1	TRBV7-3	TRBJ1-6	TGTGCCAGCAGCTTAGGGACAGGCAATTCACCCCTCCACTTT	CASSLGTGNSPLHF
NA	TRBD1	TRBV19	TRBJ1-5	TGTGCCAGTAGTGGCCGGGACAGGGCGTTTTATCAGCCCCAGCATTTT	CASSGRDRAFYQPQHF
NA	NA	TRBV24-1	TRBJ1-5	TGTGCCACCAGCAAGGGGGGATATCAGCCCCAGCATTTT	CATSKGGYQPQHF
NA	NA	TRBV6-5	TRBJ1-6	TGTGCCAGCGTAGGGAGTTCGGGGTCACCCCTCCACTTT	CASVGSSGSPLHF
NA	TRBD1	TRBV5-1	TRBJ1-6	TGCGCCAGCAGCTCCGGGACAGTCTATAATTCACCCCTCCACTTT	CASSSGTVYNSPLHF
NA	NA	TRBV10-3	TRBJ2-1	TGTGCCATCGGAGGACCTTACAATGAGCAGTTCTTC	CAIGGPYNEQFF
NA	NA	TRBV10-2	TRBJ1-2	TGCGCCAGCAGAAGAGGGTTACTTAACTATGGCTACACCTTC	CASRRGLLNYGYTF
NA	NA	TRBV24-1	TRBJ2-5	TGTGCCACCAGTCTCGGGGCGCGCGGAGGAGAGACCCAGTACTTC	CATSLGARGGETQYF
NA	NA	TRBV28	TRBJ1-1	TGTGCCAGCAGTTTAAGACAGGCGCTCGAAGCTTTCTTT	CASSLRQALEAFF
NA	NA	TRBV6-5	TRBJ1-3	TGTGCCAGCAGTCCGGGAAGGCAGGGTGGCACCATATATTTT	CASSPGRQGGTIYF
NA	NA	TRBV7-8	TRBJ1-5	TGTGCCAGCAGCTTGCAGGGGAATTTCAATCAGCCCCAGCATTTT	CASSLQGNFNQPQHF
NA	NA	TRBV27	TRBJ2-3	TGTGCCAGCAGTTTATATTGGCGGGGATTCACAGATACGCAGTATTTT	CASSLYWRGFTDTQYF
NA	NA	TRBV3-1/TRBV3-2	TRBJ1-6	TGTGCCAGCAGCCAAGTCTTCATCCGGGACCGACCAAATTCACCCCTCCACTTT	CASSQVFIRDRPNSPLHF
NA	NA	TRBV19	TRBJ2-7	TGTGCCAGTAGTGGTGGCGGGGCGGGAGAGCAGTACTTC	CASSGGGAGEQYF